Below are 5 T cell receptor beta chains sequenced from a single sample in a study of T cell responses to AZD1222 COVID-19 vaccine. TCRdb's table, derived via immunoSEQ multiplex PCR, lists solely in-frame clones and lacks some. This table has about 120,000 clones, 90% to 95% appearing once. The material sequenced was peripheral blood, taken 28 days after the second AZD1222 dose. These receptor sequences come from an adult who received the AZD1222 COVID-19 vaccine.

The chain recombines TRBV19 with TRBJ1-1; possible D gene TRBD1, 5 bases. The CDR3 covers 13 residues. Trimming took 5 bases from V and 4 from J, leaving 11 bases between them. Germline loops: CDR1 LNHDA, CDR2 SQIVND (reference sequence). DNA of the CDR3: TGTGCCAGTAGTCTCAGGGTCGGCACTGAAGCTTTCTTT. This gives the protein CASSLRVGTEAFF.

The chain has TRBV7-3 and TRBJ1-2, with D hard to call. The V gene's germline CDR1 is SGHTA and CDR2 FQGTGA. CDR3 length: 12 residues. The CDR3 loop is CASLGIPNGYTF. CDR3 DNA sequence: TGTGCGAGCCTAGGGATCCCCAATGGCTACACCTTC.

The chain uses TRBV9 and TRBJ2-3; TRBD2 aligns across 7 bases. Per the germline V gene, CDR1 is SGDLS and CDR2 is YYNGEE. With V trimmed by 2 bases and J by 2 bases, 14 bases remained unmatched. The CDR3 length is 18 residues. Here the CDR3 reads CASSVALPLADTTDTQYF. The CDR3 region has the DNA TGTGCCAGCAGCGTGGCCCTCCCGCTAGCGGACACCACAGATACGCAGTATTTT. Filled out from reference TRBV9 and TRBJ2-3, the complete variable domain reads DSGVTQTPKHLITATGQRVTLRCSPRSGDLSVYWYQQSLDQGLQFLIQYYNGEERAKGNILERFSAQQFPDLHSELNLSSLELGDSALYFCASSVALPLADTTDTQYFGPGTRLTVL.

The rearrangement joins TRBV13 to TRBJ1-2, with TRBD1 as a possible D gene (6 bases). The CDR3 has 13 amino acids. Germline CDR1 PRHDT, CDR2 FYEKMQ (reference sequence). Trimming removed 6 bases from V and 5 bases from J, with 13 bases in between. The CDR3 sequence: CASSYNREYGYTF. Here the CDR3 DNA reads TGTGCCAGCAGTTACAACAGGGAGTATGGCTACACCTTC.

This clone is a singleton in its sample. CDR3 sequence: CASSSPSEYGYTF. The CDR3 bases are TGTGCCAGCAGCTCGCCGAGTGAGTATGGCTACACCTTC. V usage is TRBV7-9 and J usage is TRBJ1-2; D not resolved. With 4 bases removed from V and 5 bases from J, the gap between germline ends came to 11 bases. The CDR3 consists of 13 residues. Germline V gene lookup returns CDR1 SEHNR and CDR2 FQNEAQ (reference sequence).